In its sample, the clone carrying this TCR beta chain was seen once. TCRdb's table, derived via immunoSEQ multiplex PCR, lists solely in-frame clones and lacks some. Of around 180,000 clones listed, around 90% are singletons. V was shortened by 6 bases and J by 4 bases, with 11 bases between the two germline ends. The germline CDR1 and CDR2 sequences are SGHDT and YYEEEE. The CDR3 totals 13 residues. The data were taken from a study of control samples from healthy donors and cancer patients. The chain joins TRBV5-6 to TRBJ2-1; D is undetermined. The source material was blood. This sequence originates from a woman in her twenties or thirties in good health. CDR3 sequence reads: CASISSTYNEQFF. Written as DNA, the CDR3 is TGTGCCAGCATCTCGTCCACATACAATGAGCAGTTCTTC.